What follows is one TCR beta chain and its context. This record belongs to a study of control samples from healthy donors and cancer patients. Method: immunoSEQ multiplex PCR; TCRdb's copy keeps in-frame clones and lacks some. The repertoire holds 35,000 to 45,000 clones, with around four fifths as singletons. Per the germline V gene, CDR1 is LGHDT and CDR2 is YNNKEL (reference sequence). The CDR3 runs 14 residues. The V end lost 0 bases, the J end lost 4 bases, and 10 bases lay between the germline ends. This clonotype was sampled from a man between 60 and 75 years old in good health. The sample comprised blood. This chain uses TRBV3-1 (or the pseudogene TRBV3-2) with TRBJ2-7; D unclear. CDR3 coding DNA: TGTGCCAGCAGCCAAGATCGTGAGAATTACGAGCAGTACTTC. Residues: CASSQDRENYEQYF.